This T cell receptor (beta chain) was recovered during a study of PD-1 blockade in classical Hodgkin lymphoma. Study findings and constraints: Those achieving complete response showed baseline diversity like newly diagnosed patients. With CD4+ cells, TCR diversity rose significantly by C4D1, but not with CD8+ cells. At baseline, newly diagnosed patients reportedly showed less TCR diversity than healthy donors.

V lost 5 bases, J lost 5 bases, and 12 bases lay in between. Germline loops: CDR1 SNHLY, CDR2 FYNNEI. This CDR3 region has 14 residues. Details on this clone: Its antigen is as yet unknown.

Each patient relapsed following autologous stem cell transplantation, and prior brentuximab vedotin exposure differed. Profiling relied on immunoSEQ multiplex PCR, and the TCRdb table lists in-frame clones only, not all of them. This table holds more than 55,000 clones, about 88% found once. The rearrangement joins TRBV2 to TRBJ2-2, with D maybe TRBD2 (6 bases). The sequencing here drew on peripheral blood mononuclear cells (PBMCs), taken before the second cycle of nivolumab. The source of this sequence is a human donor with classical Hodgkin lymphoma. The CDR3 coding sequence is TGTGCCAGCAGTCCTGTGGAGGGGACCGGGGAGCTGTTTTTT. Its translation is CASSPVEGTGELFF.